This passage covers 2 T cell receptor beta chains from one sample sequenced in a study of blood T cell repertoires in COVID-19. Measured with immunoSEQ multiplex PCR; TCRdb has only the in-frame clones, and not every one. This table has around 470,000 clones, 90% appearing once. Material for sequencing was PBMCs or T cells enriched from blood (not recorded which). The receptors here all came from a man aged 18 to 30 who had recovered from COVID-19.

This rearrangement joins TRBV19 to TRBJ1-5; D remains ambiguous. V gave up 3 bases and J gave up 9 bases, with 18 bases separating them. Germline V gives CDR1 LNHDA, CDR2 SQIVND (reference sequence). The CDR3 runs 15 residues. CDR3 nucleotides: TGTGCCAGTAGTATTCTGTCTCCAGTTGGTGCGCCCCAGCATTTT. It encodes CASSILSPVGAPQHF.

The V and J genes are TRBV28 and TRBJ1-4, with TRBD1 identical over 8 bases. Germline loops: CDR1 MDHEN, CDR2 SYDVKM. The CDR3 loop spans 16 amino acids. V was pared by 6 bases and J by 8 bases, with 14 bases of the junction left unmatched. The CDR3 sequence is CASSTGQGGMREKLFF. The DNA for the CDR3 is TGTGCCAGCAGCACCGGACAGGGAGGGATGCGGGAAAAACTGTTTTTT.